The 15 T cell receptor beta chains below come from one sample, sequenced in a study of CD8+CD57+ T cells in acquired aplastic anemia. Genomic DNA, the template, was used for profiling of the TCR beta VDJ and CDR3. A single record per CDR3 protein comes from TCRdb applying MiXCR to the reads. This sample has about 220,000 distinct CDR3 sequences, with about a third found just once. Sequencing was done on a sample of sorted CD4+, CD8+, or CD8+CD57+ T cells (not recorded which) from PBMCs. All receptors come from a human donor in good health, serving as a control.

The J gene is TRBJ2-7, the V gene TRBV15; 11 bases map to TRBD1. This CDR3 has 15 amino acids. CDR1 and CDR2 from the germline V gene are LNHNV and YYDKDF (reference sequence). The V segment lost 2 bases and the J segment 4 bases; nucleotides outside the gene matches: 4. In DNA, the CDR3 is TGTGCCACCAGCAGAAAGGGACAGGGGGAGTACGAGCAGTACTTC. Encoded protein: CATSRKGQGEYEQYF.

This clonotype was observed a single time. CDR3 residues: CASSLEASPLLGGYTF. As DNA, the CDR3 is TGTGCCAGCAGCTTGGAGGCGTCACCGCTTCTTGGTGGCTACACCTTC. The chain couples TRBV5-5 to TRBJ1-2; no definite D call. CDR3 length: 16 residues. Trimming took 0 bases from V and 7 from J, leaving 19 bases between them. Per the germline V gene, CDR1 is SGHKS and CDR2 is YYEKEE (reference sequence).

Comment on this clonotype: The final CDR3 position lacks the conserved phenylalanine or tryptophan, pointing to a likely read error. The gene calls are TRBV11-2 and TRBJ1-2; D possibly corresponds to TRBD1 (5 bases). This CDR3 has 13 amino acids. V dropped 5 bases and J dropped 7 bases, with 14 bases sitting between them. Germline V lookup: CDR1 SGHAT, CDR2 FQNNGV. CDR3 protein: CASSLSGAGGYTS. The CDR3 coding sequence is TGTGCCAGCAGCCTATCTGGGGCGGGTGGCTACACCTCC.

The chain employs TRBV2 and TRBJ1-2; TRBD1 is a possible D gene (5 bases). V gave up 2 bases and J gave up 4 bases, with 14 bases separating them. There are 15 residues in the CDR3. The V gene's germline CDR1 is SNHLY and CDR2 FYNNEI. The CDR3 nucleotides read TGTGCCAGCAGTGAAACAGGAGGAGGGCCCTATGGCTACACCTTC. Translated: CASSETGGGPYGYTF.

This rearrangement joins TRBV19 to TRBJ1-6; 9 bases match TRBD1. After removal of 5 bases from V and 9 bases from J, the junction contained 14 bases not matched to a gene. The CDR3 contains 17 residues. Germline V gene lookup returns CDR1 LNHDA and CDR2 SQIVND (reference sequence). CDR3 DNA: TGTGCCAGTAGTCTCACCGGGACAGGGCAGAAGGGTTCACCCCTCCACTTT. As protein: CASSLTGTGQKGSPLHF.

This clonotype was seen ten or more times. The J gene is TRBJ2-2, the V gene TRBV7-9, with a tentative D call TRBD2 (6 bases). The CDR3 spans 16 residues. The germline V gene has CDR1 SEHNR and CDR2 FQNEAQ (reference sequence). V was cut by 5 bases and J by 3 bases, with 16 bases left in between. In nucleotides, the CDR3 is TGTGCCAGCAGCGGCGGAGGGTACCTCGACACCGGGGAGCTGTTTTTT. This codes for CASSGGGYLDTGELFF.

This clonotype was detected ten times or more. The CDR3 spells CASSLIWGRDTEAFF. The CDR3 DNA sequence: TGTGCCAGCAGCTTGATATGGGGGCGCGACACTGAAGCTTTCTTT. The rearrangement uses TRBV7-2 and TRBJ1-1; D is possibly TRBD1 (6 bases). Germline V lookup: CDR1 SGHTA, CDR2 FQGNSA. The CDR3 consists of 15 residues. The V end was cut by 3 bases, the J end by 3 bases, with 14 bases between.

A word on this clonotype: One end of the junction varies from germline; a read error may be responsible. This chain uses TRBV4-2 with TRBJ1-1; D may be TRBD1 (5 bases). This CDR3 has 17 amino acids. Germline V gene lookup returns CDR1 LGHNA and CDR2 YNFKEQ. The CDR3 loop reads CASSQGQNPTSYTEALF. CDR3 DNA: TGTGCCAGCAGCCAAGGACAGAACCCTACTTCGTACACTGAAGCTCTCTTT.

This chain links TRBV7-2 with TRBJ2-3; possibly TRBD1 for D (6 bases). The CDR3 consists of 12 residues. V lost 5 bases to trimming and J lost 6 bases, with 9 bases between them. From germline, CDR1 is SGHTA and CDR2 FQGNSA. The CDR3 region is CASSPRGDTQYF. CDR3 DNA: TGTGCCAGCAGCCCCAGGGGTGATACGCAGTATTTT.

Note on this clonotype: Lacking the conserved final phenylalanine or tryptophan, this CDR3 likely reflects a read error. CDR3 coding DNA: TGTGCCAGCAGAGGGACAGGGTCAGGTGAGCAGTACATC. Its protein is CASRGTGSGEQYI. The rearrangement uses TRBV11-3 and TRBJ2-7; 9 bases map to TRBD1. With 6 bases clipped from V and 7 bases from J, the junction kept 7 bases outside the gene matches. Germline CDR1 SGHNT, CDR2 YENEEA. The CDR3 has 13 amino acids.

At least ten counts were recorded for this clonotype. The CDR3 region has the DNA TGTGCCAGTGGTTGGGGATTGAATTCACCCCTCCACTTT. The encoded protein is CASGWGLNSPLHF. The chain combines TRBV19 with TRBJ1-6, with no clear D. CDR3 size: 13 residues. The V end lost 8 bases, the J end lost 7 bases, and 12 bases lay between the germline ends. From germline, CDR1 is LNHDA and CDR2 SQIVND (reference sequence).

This chain links TRBV29-1 with TRBJ1-1; TRBD1 aligns across 7 bases. This CDR3 comprises 13 residues. Germline V lookup: CDR1 SQVTM, CDR2 ANQGSEA. V shed 7 bases and J 5 bases; nucleotides not matched to a gene: 10. This CDR3 reads CSAVDRVGTEAFF. The CDR3 DNA reads as TGCAGCGCCGTCGACAGGGTGGGGACTGAAGCTTTCTTT. The whole variable domain, remainder taken from reference TRBV29-1 and TRBJ1-1, is SAVISQKPSRDICQRGTSLTIQCQVDSQVTMMFWYRQQPGQSLTLIATANQGSEATYESGFVIDKFPISRPNLTFSTLTVSNMSPEDSSIYLCSAVDRVGTEAFFGQGTRLTVV.

In its sample, this clonotype was seen many times. V is TRBV2 and J is TRBJ1-1; D may be TRBD1 (5 bases). Trimming pared 6 bases from V and 1 base from J, leaving 9 bases between. This CDR3 comprises 13 residues. Germline CDR1 SNHLY, CDR2 FYNNEI. CDR3 DNA: TGTGCCAGCAGGAGCGGGGGGAACACTGAAGCTTTCTTT. It yields the protein CASRSGGNTEAFF.

This clonotype was seen many times. The chain couples TRBV7-2 to TRBJ1-2; TRBD1 matches at 9 bases. CDR1 SGHTA and CDR2 FQGNSA come from the germline V gene. This CDR3 has 17 amino acids. With 5 bases clipped from V and 6 bases from J, the junction kept 16 bases outside the gene matches. The CDR3: CASSLRSGTGSSHGYTF. DNA of the CDR3: TGTGCCAGCAGCCTACGAAGCGGGACAGGGTCGTCACATGGCTACACCTTC. The full variable domain, with the rest looked up from reference TRBV7-2 and TRBJ1-2, is GAGVSQSPSNKVTEKGKDVELRCDPISGHTALYWYRQSLGQGLEFLIYFQGNSAPDKSGLPSDRFSAERTGGSVSTLTIQRTQQEDSAVYLCASSLRSGTGSSHGYTFGSGTRLTVV.

This clonotype was seen a few times. The chain joins TRBV12-3 or TRBV12-4 to TRBJ2-3; D unresolved. Trimming removed 0 bases from V and 4 bases from J, with 8 bases in between. There are 14 residues in the CDR3. Here the CDR3 DNA reads TGTGCCAGCAGTTTAGCGCTGTCCGCAGATACGCAGTATTTT. Amino acids: CASSLALSADTQYF.